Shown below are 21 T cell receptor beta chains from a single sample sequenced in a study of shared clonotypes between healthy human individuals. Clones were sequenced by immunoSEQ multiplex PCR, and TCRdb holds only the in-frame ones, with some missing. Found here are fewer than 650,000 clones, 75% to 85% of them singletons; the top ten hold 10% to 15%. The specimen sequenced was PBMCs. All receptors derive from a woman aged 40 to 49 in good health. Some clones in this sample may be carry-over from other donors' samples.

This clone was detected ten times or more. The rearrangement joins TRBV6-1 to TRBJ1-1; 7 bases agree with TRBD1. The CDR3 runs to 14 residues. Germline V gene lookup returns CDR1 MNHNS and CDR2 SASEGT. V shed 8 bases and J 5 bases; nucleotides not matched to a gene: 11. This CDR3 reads CASCRQGSWTEAFF. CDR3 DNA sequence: TGTGCCAGCTGTCGACAGGGTTCGTGGACTGAAGCTTTCTTT.

DNA of the CDR3: TGTGCCAGCACCTCCCCCGGGACTAGCGGGACTCTCGGGGGCGAGCAGTACTTC. This encodes CASTSPGTSGTLGGEQYF. The rearrangement joins TRBV28 to TRBJ2-7; TRBD2 matches at 13 bases. The CDR3 is made up of 18 amino acids. CDR1 is MDHEN and CDR2 is SYDVKM in the germline V gene. J was trimmed by 6 bases and V by 7 bases; bases with no gene match: 18. The variable domain in full, completed from reference TRBV28 and TRBJ2-7, reads DVKVTQSSRYLVKRTGEKVFLECVQDMDHENMFWYRQDPGLGLRLIYFSYDVKMKEKGDIPEGYSVSREKKERFSLILESASTNQTSMYLCASTSPGTSGTLGGEQYFGPGTRLTVT.

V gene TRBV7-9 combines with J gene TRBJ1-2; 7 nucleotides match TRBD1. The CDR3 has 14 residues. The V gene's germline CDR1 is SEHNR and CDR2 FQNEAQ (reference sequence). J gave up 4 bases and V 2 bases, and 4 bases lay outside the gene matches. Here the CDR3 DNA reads TGTGCCAGCAGCTTAACAGGGGAATCCTATGGCTACACCTTC. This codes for CASSLTGESYGYTF.

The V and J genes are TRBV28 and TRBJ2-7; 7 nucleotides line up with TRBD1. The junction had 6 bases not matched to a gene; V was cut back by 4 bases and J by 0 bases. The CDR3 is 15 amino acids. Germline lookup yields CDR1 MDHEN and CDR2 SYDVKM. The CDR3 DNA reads TGTGCCAGCAGTTCCCTGGACAGGTACTCCTACGAGCAGTACTTC. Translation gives CASSSLDRYSYEQYF.

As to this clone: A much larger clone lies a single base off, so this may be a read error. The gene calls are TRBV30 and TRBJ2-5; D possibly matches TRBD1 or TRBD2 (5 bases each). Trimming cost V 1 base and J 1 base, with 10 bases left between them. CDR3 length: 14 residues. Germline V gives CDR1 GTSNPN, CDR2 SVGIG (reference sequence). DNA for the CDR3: TGTGCCTGGAGTGGGGGGAACCTCCAAGAGACCCAGTACTTC. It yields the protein CAWSGGNLQETQYF.

The DNA of the CDR3 is TGTGCCAGCAGCGTCAGGGTTAACTATGGCTACACCTTC. Translation: CASSVRVNYGYTF. This chain connects TRBV11-2 to TRBJ1-2; possibly TRBD1 for D (5 bases). V was trimmed by 5 bases and J by 1 base, leaving 8 bases between them. Germline assignment: CDR1 SGHAT and CDR2 FQNNGV. The CDR3 consists of 13 residues.

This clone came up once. CDR3 amino acids: CASSVGGRADEQFF. The CDR3 DNA reads TGTGCCAGCAGCGTGGGCGGGAGGGCGGATGAGCAGTTCTTC. This chain links TRBV9 with TRBJ2-1; 9 bases map to TRBD2. This CDR3 comprises 14 residues. Trimming at V came to 2 bases and at J to 8 bases, leaving 5 bases not matched to a gene. Germline V gene data show CDR1 as SGDLS and CDR2 as YYNGEE.

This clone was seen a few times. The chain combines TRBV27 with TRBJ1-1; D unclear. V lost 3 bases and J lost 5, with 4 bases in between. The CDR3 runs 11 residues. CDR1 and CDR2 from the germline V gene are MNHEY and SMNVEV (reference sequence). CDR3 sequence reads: CASSLGTEAFF. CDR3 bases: TGTGCCAGCAGTTTGGGAACTGAAGCTTTCTTT.

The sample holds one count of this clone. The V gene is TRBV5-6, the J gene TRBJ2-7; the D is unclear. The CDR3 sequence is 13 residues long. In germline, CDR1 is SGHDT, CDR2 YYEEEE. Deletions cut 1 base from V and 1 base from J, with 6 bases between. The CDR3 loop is CASSLRNSYEQYF. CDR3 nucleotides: TGTGCCAGCAGCTTGCGCAATTCCTACGAGCAGTACTTC.

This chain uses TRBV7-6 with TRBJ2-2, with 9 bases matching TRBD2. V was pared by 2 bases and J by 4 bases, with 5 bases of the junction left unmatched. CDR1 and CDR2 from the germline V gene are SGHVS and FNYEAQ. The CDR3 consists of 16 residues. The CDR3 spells CASSLLAGLVTGELFF. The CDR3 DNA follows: TGTGCCAGCAGCTTACTAGCGGGATTGGTCACCGGGGAGCTGTTTTTT.

CDR3 amino acids: CASMILAGGSQETQYF. The DNA for the CDR3 is TGTGCCAGCATGATACTAGCGGGAGGTTCTCAAGAGACCCAGTACTTC. This chain joins TRBV6-6 and TRBJ2-5; TRBD2 matches at 12 bases. The CDR3 is made up of 16 amino acids. Germline V gene sequence: CDR1 MNHNY, CDR2 SVGAGI (reference sequence). The ends lost 7 bases at V and 2 bases at J; junction bases unmatched: 8.

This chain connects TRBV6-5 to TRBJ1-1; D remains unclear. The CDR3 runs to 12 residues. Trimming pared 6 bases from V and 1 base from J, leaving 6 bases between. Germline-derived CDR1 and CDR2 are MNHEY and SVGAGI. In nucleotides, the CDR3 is TGTGCCAGCAGAACTACGAACACTGAAGCTTTCTTT. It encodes CASRTTNTEAFF.

The CDR3 DNA reads as TGTGCCAGCAGCCACCTAAGCCTCGGGGGGAAGGGGGCTTCCGAAAAACTGTTTTTT. Translation: CASSHLSLGGKGASEKLFF. The chain couples TRBV28 to TRBJ1-4; 7 bases are a match to TRBD1. With V trimmed by 6 bases and J by 8 bases, 24 bases remained unmatched. Germline CDR1 reads MDHEN; CDR2 reads SYDVKM. The CDR3 is made up of 19 amino acids.

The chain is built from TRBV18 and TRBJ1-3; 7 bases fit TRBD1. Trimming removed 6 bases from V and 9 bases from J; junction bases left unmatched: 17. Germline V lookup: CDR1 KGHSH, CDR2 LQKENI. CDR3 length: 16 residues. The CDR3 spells CASSPLAQGLDSTIYF. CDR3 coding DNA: TGTGCCAGCTCGCCCTTGGCACAGGGGCTGGATTCCACCATATATTTT.

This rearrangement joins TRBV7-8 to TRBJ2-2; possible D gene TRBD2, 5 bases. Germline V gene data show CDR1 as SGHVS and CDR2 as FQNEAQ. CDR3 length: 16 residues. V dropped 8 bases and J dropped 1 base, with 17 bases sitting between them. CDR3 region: CASASSVALNTGELFF. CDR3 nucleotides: TGTGCCAGCGCGAGTAGCGTGGCCCTGAACACCGGGGAGCTGTTTTTT. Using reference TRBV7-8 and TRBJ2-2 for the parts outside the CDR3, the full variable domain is GAGVSQSPRYKVAKRGQDVALRCDPISGHVSLFWYQQALGQGPEFLTYFQNEAQLDKSGLPSDRFFAERPEGSVSTLKIQRTQQEDSAVYLCASASSVALNTGELFFGEGSRLTVL.

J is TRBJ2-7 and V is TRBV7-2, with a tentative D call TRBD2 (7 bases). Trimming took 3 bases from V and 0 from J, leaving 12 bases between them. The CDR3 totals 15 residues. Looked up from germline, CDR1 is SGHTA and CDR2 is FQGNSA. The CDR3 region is CASSFGGGSSYEQYF. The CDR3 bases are TGTGCCAGCAGCTTTGGGGGGGGCAGCTCCTACGAGCAGTACTTC.

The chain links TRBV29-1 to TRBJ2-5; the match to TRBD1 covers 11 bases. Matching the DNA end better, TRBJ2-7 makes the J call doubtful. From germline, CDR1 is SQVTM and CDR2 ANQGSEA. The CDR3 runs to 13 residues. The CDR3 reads CSVRTGGENEQYF. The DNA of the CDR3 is TGCAGCGTACGGACAGGGGGCGAAAACGAGCAGTACTTC.

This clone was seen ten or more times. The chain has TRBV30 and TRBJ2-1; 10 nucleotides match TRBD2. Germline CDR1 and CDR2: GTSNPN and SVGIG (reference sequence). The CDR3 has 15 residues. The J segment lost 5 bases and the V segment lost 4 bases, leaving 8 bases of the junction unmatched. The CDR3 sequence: CAWTLAGGGDNEQFF. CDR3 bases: TGTGCCTGGACCTTAGCGGGAGGAGGGGACAATGAGCAGTTCTTC.

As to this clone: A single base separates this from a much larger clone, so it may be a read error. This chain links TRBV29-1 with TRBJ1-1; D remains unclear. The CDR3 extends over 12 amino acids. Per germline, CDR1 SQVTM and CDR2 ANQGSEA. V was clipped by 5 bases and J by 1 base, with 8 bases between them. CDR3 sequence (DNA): TGCAGCGTTCCCCGATCGAACACTGAAGCTTTCTTT. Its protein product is CSVPRSNTEAFF.

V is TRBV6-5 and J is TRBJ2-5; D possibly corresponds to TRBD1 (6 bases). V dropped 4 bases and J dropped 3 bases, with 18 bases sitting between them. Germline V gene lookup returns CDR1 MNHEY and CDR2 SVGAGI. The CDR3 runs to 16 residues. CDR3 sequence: CASSFTPWTEEETQYF. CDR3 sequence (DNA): TGTGCCAGCAGTTTCACCCCTTGGACAGAGGAAGAGACCCAGTACTTC.

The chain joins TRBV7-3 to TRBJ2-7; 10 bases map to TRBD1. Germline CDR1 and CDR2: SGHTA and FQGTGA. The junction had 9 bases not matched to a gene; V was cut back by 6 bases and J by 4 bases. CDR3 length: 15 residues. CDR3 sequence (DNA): TGTGCCAGCAGTACAGGGACAGGGGAAAGGTACGAGCAGTACTTC. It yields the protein CASSTGTGERYEQYF.